This record concerns one T cell receptor (beta chain) sequence. Trimming took 5 bases from V and 8 from J, leaving 6 bases between them. This CDR3 is built from 11 residues. CDR1 MNHEY and CDR2 SMNVEV come from the germline V gene (reference sequence). Sequencing used immunoSEQ multiplex PCR; TCRdb keeps in-frame clones, though not all of them. The sample shows under 25,000 clones, 74% of them seen only once. This sample was taken from a study of OX40 agonist ivuxolimab in advanced cancers. At the level of the study: In this cohort, patients received ivuxolimab, an agonistic anti-OX40 (CD134) antibody. Administration of intravenous ivuxolimab to patients occurred every 2 weeks at 0.01 to 10 mg/kg. Three patients got partial responses; one had hepatocellular carcinoma and two had cutaneous melanoma.

Sampled blood was obtained at baseline, cycle 4 day 1, and cycle 7 day 1. The material sequenced was CD4+ or CD8+ T cells sorted from blood, taken in a trial of the OX40 agonist ivuxolimab. This sequence joins TRBV27 and TRBJ2-2; D perhaps matches TRBD2 (5 bases). This clonotype was sampled from an adult with an advanced solid tumor such as melanoma, head and neck, liver or kidney cancer. CDR3 residues: CASSGGGELFF. Here the CDR3 DNA reads TGTGCCAGCAGTGGAGGAGGGGAGCTGTTTTTT.